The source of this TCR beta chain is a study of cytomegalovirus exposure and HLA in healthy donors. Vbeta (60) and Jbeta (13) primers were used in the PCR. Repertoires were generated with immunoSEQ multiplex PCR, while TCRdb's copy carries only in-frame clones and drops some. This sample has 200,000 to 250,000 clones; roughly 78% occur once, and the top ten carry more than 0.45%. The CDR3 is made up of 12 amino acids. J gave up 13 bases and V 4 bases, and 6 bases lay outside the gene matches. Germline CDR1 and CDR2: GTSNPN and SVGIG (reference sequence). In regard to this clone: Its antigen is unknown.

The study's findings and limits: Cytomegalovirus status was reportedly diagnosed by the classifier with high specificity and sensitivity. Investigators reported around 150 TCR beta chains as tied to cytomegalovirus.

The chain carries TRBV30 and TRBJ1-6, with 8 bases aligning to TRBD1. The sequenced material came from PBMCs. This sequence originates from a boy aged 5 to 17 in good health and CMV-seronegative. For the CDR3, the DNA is TGTGCCTGGAATGACCAGGGGGCCCCCCTCCACTTT. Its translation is CAWNDQGAPLHF.